This TCR beta chain was identified during a study of blood T cell repertoires in COVID-19. As for the study in general: COVID-19 samples, acute and convalescent, were from the United States, Italy and Spain. Sample material is recorded as cDNA or gDNA derived from T cells, B-cell-depleted T cells, or PBMCs.

CDR1 and CDR2 (germline): SGHDN, FVKESK. The CDR3 covers 19 residues. The V end lost 0 bases, the J end lost 3 bases, and 22 bases lay between the germline ends. Authors' data handling: Estimated nucleated cell counts came from reference gene primer amplification. The data were produced by immunoSEQ multiplex PCR, yet TCRdb's version contains in-frame clones alone and is incomplete. V, J and clone size derive from that table, while D and trimming were established from the DNA sequence. The sample comprises tens of thousands of clones, approximately 91% of which are singletons, and approximately 1.6% rests with the top ten.

The sample consisted of peripheral blood. The rearrangement links TRBV14 to TRBJ2-3, with D hard to call. This sequence was found in a human donor in a cohort sampled during active COVID-19. The CDR3 bases are TGTGCCAGCAGCCAAGAATTTTCGCGTCTTACAGCCGTAACAGATACGCAGTATTTT. Encoded protein: CASSQEFSRLTAVTDTQYF.